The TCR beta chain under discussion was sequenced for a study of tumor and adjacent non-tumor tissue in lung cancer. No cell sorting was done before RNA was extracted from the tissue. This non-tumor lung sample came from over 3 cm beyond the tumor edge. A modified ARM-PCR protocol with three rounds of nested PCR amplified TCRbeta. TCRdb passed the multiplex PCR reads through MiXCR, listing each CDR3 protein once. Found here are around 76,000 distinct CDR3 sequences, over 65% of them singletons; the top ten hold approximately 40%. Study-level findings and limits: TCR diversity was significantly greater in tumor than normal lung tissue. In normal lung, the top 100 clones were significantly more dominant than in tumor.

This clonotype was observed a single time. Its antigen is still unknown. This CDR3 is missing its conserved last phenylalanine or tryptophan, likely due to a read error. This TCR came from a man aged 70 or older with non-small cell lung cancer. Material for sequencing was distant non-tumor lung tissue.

CDR3 sequence reads: CASSLDGSTSYEQYL. Written as DNA, the CDR3 is TGTGCCAGCAGCTTAGATGGCAGTACAAGTTACGAACAGTACTTA. The V gene is TRBV11-3, the J gene TRBJ2-7; D is unresolved. This CDR3 contains 15 residues. From germline, CDR1 is SGHNT and CDR2 YENEEA.